Presented here are 18 T cell receptor beta chains from one specimen sequenced in a study of T cell responses to AZD1222 COVID-19 vaccine. The data were produced by immunoSEQ multiplex PCR, yet TCRdb's version contains in-frame clones alone and is incomplete. There are more than 150,000 clones in the sample; 94% occur only once, and about 0.64% lies in the top ten. Sequenced material: peripheral blood, taken on day 0 of AZD1222 vaccination. The source of these receptors is an adult in good health.

The rearrangement uses TRBV12-3 or TRBV12-4 and TRBJ1-2; D is uncertain. V lost 4 bases and J lost 8, with 11 bases in between. The CDR3 sequence is 12 residues long. CDR3 sequence reads: CASSSRVGGYTF. The CDR3 region has the DNA TGTGCCAGCAGTTCGAGGGTTGGGGGCTACACCTTC.

The rearrangement links TRBV20-1 to TRBJ2-5, with 9 bases that match TRBD1. The CDR3 contains 11 residues. The germline gives CDR1 DFQATT, CDR2 SNEGSKA (reference sequence). This CDR3 reads CVGQGQETQYF. In DNA, the CDR3 is TGCGTGGGACAGGGCCAAGAGACCCAGTACTTC.

The rearrangement links TRBV7-9 to TRBJ1-2, with 8 bases lining up with TRBD1. Germline V lookup: CDR1 SEHNR, CDR2 FQNEAQ (reference sequence). The J segment lost 4 bases and the V segment lost 6 bases, leaving 10 bases of the junction unmatched. This CDR3 contains 15 residues. CDR3 coding DNA: TGTGCCAGCAGGACGACCAGGGGGCATGGCTATGGCTACACCTTC. The encoded protein is CASRTTRGHGYGYTF.

The J gene is TRBJ1-2, the V gene TRBV30; D unclear. Germline V lookup: CDR1 GTSNPN, CDR2 SVGIG (reference sequence). The CDR3 loop spans 15 amino acids. V lost 0 bases and J 4 bases, leaving 15 bases between the germline ends. The CDR3 loop is CAWSVLYFQFYGYTF. The CDR3 region has the DNA TGTGCCTGGAGTGTACTTTATTTCCAGTTCTATGGCTACACCTTC.

The genes are TRBV9 and TRBJ2-3; 13 bases align to TRBD2. CDR1 SGDLS and CDR2 YYNGEE come from the germline V gene. The CDR3 totals 16 residues. J gave up 6 bases and V 0 bases, and 4 bases lay outside the gene matches. This CDR3 is CASSVGTSGSLDTQYF. Here the CDR3 DNA reads TGTGCCAGCAGCGTAGGGACTAGCGGGAGTTTGGATACGCAGTATTTT.

The chain recombines TRBV10-3 with TRBJ1-5, with TRBD1 matching 8 bases. Germline loops: CDR1 ENHRY, CDR2 SYGVKD. The CDR3 consists of 12 residues. Trimming at V came to 6 bases and at J to 5 bases, leaving 0 bases not matched to a gene. The CDR3 protein is CAIRTGDQPQHF. The DNA for the CDR3 is TGTGCCATCAGGACAGGGGATCAGCCCCAGCATTTT.

The CDR3 sequence: CASSDRGSSGNTIYF. The CDR3 DNA reads as TGTGCCAGCAGCGACAGGGGTTCCTCTGGAAACACCATATATTTT. The rearrangement joins TRBV28 to TRBJ1-3, with 8 bases aligning to TRBD1. This CDR3 region has 15 residues. Germline assignment: CDR1 MDHEN and CDR2 SYDVKM. After removal of 6 bases from V and 0 bases from J, the junction contained 4 bases not matched to a gene.

This chain joins TRBV3-1 (or the pseudogene TRBV3-2) and TRBJ1-2; 8 bases map to TRBD1. There are 16 residues in the CDR3. CDR1 is LGHDT, CDR2 YNNKEL, per germline (reference sequence). The junction had 11 bases not matched to a gene; V was cut back by 4 bases and J by 4 bases. CDR3 nucleotides: TGTGCCAGCAGCCCCCAGCCCACAGGGGGGGGCTATGGCTACACCTTC. Its protein is CASSPQPTGGGYGYTF.

The V and J genes are TRBV7-9 and TRBJ1-2, with unresolved D. CDR1 is SEHNR and CDR2 is FQNEAQ in the germline V gene (reference sequence). Trimming cost V 5 bases and J 6 bases, with 16 bases left between them. The CDR3 runs 14 residues. The CDR3 region is CASSRGSSLDGYTF. In DNA form, the CDR3 reads TGTGCCAGCAGCCGGGGAAGCTCCCTTGATGGCTACACCTTC.

The chain joins TRBV29-1 to TRBJ2-3; tentatively, D is TRBD2 (5 bases). CDR3 length: 13 amino acids. Germline CDR1 reads SQVTM; CDR2 reads ANQGSEA. V was trimmed by 3 bases and J by 8 bases, leaving 15 bases between them. The CDR3 sequence: CSVEAGRRGTQYF. The CDR3 DNA is TGCAGCGTTGAGGCGGGTCGGCGAGGTACGCAGTATTTT.

This chain links TRBV5-1 with TRBJ1-1; D call uncertain. The CDR3 is made up of 13 amino acids. V gave up 8 bases and J gave up 5 bases, with 16 bases separating them. CDR1 is SGHRS, CDR2 YFSETQ, per germline. The CDR3 bases are TGCGCCAGTAAAGACCCCCGGGGAACTGAAGCTTTCTTT. Its protein product is CASKDPRGTEAFF.

This chain uses TRBV10-3 with TRBJ1-1, with D uncertain. With 0 bases removed from V and 5 bases from J, the gap between germline ends came to 4 bases. Germline V gene data show CDR1 as ENHRY and CDR2 as SYGVKD. The CDR3 consists of 12 residues. CDR3 in amino acids: CAISESRTEAFF. In nucleotides, the CDR3 is TGTGCCATCAGTGAGTCTAGGACTGAAGCTTTCTTT.

The V gene is TRBV29-1, the J gene TRBJ2-7; D is perhaps TRBD2 (6 bases). The CDR3 loop spans 12 amino acids. The V gene's germline CDR1 is SQVTM and CDR2 ANQGSEA. V was cut by 4 bases and J by 6 bases, with 13 bases left in between. CDR3 DNA sequence: TGCAGCGTTGGCCAGGGAGGCCTCGAGCAGTACTTC. Its protein is CSVGQGGLEQYF.

The CDR3 DNA is TGTGCCAGCAGCCAAGATGGAAGGAGATGGAGTGCTTTCTTT. It translates to CASSQDGRRWSAFF. The V call is TRBV3-1 (or the pseudogene TRBV3-2), the J call TRBJ1-1, with no clear D. Germline V gene sequence: CDR1 LGHDT, CDR2 YNNKEL (reference sequence). CDR3 length: 14 amino acids. V lost 0 bases to trimming and J lost 11 bases, with 16 bases between them.

The CDR3 region has the DNA TGTGCCAGCTGCACAGGGAGGAGTAATTCACCCCTCCACTTT. It encodes CASCTGRSNSPLHF. V usage is TRBV28 and J usage is TRBJ1-6; weak D call: TRBD1 (6 bases). The CDR3 is 14 amino acids. Trimming removed 8 bases at V and 6 bases at J, with 14 bases between. The germline gives CDR1 MDHEN, CDR2 SYDVKM.

V is TRBV6-1 and J is TRBJ1-1, with D tentatively TRBD1 (5 bases). Germline CDR1 reads MNHNS; CDR2 reads SASEGT. The CDR3 consists of 14 residues. Trimming stripped 1 base from V and 0 bases from J, with 6 bases between. The CDR3 DNA is TGTGCCAGCAGTGAAGACAGGATGAACACTGAAGCTTTCTTT. Translated, it gives CASSEDRMNTEAFF.

With regard to this clone: The final CDR3 position lacks the conserved phenylalanine or tryptophan, pointing to a likely read error. It is unclear where the CDR3 begins or ends on the DNA, so no DNA is shown, and the CDR3 is as TCRdb lists it. The genes are TRBV7-9 and TRBJ1-1. Germline V lookup: CDR1 SEHNR, CDR2 FQNEAQ (reference sequence). The CDR3 is 9 residues long, counting both termini. The CDR3: CASSLYGRS.

The chain recombines TRBV6-5 with TRBJ1-2; no clear D gene. Trimming took 2 bases from V and 7 from J, leaving 11 bases between them. The V gene's germline CDR1 is MNHEY and CDR2 SVGAGI. The CDR3 totals 13 residues. The CDR3 DNA follows: TGTGCCAGCAGTTACACCGGGTCCGCTGGCTACACCTTC. It codes for CASSYTGSAGYTF.